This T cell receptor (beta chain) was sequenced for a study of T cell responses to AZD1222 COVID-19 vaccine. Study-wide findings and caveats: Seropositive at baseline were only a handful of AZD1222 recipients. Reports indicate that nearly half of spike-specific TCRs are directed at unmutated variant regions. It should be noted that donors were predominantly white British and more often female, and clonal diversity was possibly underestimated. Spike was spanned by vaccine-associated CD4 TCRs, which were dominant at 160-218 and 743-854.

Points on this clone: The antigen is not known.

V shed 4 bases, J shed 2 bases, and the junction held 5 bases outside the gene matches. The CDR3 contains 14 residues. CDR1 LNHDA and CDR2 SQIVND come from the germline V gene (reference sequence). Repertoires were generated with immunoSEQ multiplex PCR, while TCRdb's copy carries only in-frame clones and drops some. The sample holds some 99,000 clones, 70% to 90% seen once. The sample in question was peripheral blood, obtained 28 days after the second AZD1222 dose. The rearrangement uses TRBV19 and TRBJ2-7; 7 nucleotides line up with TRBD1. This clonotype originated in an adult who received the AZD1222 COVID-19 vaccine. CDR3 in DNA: TGTGCCAGTAGTAGACAGGGAGAAACCTACGAGCAGTACTTC. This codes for CASSRQGETYEQYF.